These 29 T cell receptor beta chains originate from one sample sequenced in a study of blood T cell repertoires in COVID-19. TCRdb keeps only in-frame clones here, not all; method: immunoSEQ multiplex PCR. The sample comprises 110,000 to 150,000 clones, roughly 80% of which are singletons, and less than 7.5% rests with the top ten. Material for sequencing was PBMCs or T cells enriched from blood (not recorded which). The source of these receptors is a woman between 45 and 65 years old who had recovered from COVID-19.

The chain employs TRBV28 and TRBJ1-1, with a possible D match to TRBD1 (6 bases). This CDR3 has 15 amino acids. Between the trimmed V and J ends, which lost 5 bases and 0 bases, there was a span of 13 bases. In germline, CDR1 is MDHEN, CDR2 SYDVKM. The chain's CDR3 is CASSTHRVMNTEAFF. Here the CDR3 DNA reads TGTGCCAGCAGTACGCACAGGGTCATGAACACTGAAGCTTTCTTT.

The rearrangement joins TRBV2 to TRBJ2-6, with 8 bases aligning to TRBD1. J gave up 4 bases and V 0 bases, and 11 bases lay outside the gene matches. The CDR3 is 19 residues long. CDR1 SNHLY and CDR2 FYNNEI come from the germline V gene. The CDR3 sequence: CASSEALGQGASGANVLTF. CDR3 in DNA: TGTGCCAGCAGTGAAGCGCTTGGGCAGGGGGCATCGGGGGCCAACGTCCTGACTTTC.

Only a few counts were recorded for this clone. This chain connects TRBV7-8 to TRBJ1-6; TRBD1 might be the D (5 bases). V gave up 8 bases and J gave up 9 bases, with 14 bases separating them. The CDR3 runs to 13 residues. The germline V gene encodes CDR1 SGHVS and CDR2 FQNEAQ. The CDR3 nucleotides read TGTGCCAGCCTTCCAGGGTTTAGTTCACCCCTCCACTTT. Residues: CASLPGFSSPLHF.

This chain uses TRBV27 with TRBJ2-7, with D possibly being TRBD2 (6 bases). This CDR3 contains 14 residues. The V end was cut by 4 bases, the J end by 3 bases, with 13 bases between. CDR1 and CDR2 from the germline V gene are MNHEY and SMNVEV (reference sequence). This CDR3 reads CASSSSLALYEQYF. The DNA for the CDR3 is TGTGCCAGCAGTTCCTCACTAGCTCTCTACGAGCAGTACTTC.

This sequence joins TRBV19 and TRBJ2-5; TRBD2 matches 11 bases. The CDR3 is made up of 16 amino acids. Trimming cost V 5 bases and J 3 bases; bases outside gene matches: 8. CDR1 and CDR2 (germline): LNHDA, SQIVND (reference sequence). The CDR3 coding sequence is TGTGCCAGTAGTCCCCTCACGACTAGCGGGGAAGAGACCCAGTACTTC. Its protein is CASSPLTTSGEETQYF.

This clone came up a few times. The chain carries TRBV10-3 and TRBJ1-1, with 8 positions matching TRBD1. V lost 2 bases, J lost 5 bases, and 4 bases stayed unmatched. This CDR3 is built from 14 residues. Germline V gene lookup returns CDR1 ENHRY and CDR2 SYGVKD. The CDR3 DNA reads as TGTGCCATCAGTGAGCACAGGGGGAGGACTGAAGCTTTCTTT. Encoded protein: CAISEHRGRTEAFF.

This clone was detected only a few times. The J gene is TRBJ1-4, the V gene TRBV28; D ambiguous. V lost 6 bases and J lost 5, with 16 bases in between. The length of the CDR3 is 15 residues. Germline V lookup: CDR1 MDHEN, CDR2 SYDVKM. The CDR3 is CASSPEQASNEKLFF. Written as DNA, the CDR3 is TGTGCCAGCAGCCCCGAGCAGGCCTCCAATGAAAAACTGTTTTTT.

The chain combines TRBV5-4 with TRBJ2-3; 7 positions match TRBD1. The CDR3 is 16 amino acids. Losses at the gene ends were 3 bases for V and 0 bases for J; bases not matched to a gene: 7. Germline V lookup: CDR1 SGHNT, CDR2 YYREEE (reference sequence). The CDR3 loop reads CASSSGQALSTDTQYF. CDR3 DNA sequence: TGTGCCAGCAGCTCCGGACAGGCCCTAAGCACAGATACGCAGTATTTT.

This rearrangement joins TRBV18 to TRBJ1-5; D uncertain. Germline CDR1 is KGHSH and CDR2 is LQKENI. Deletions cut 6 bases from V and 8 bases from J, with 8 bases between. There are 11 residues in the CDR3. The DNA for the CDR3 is TGTGCCAGCTCCCCCGCGAAGCCCCAGCATTTT. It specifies CASSPAKPQHF.

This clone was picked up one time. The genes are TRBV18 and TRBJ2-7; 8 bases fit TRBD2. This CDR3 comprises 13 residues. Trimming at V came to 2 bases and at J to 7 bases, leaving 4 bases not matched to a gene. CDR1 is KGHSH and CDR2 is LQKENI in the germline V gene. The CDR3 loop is CASSPGAGGEQYF. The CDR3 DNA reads TGTGCCAGCTCACCAGGGGCGGGAGGAGAGCAGTACTTC. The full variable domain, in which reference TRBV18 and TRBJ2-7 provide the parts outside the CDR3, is NAGVMQNPRHLVRRRGQEARLRCSPMKGHSHVYWYRQLPEEGLKFMVYLQKENIIDESGMPKERFSAEFPKEGPSILRIQQVVRGDSAAYFCASSPGAGGEQYFGPGTRLTVT.

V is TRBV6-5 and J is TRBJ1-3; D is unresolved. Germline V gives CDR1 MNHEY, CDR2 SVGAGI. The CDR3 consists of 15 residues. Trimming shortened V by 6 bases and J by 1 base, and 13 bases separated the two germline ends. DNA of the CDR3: TGTGCCAGCAGGGATCCCAGGTTTTCTGGAAACACCATATATTTT. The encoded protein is CASRDPRFSGNTIYF.

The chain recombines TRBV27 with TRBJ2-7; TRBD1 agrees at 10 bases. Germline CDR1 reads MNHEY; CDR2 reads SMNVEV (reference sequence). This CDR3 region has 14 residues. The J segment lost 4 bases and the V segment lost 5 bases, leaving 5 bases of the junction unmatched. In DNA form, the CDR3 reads TGTGCCAGCAGTCCCTCGGGACAGGGGTACGAGCAGTACTTC. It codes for CASSPSGQGYEQYF.

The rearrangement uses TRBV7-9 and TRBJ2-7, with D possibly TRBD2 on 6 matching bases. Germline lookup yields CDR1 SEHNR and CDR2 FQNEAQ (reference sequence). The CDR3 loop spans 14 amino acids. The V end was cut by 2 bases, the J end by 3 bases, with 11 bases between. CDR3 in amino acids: CASSLMAGNYEQYV. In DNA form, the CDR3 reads TGTGCCAGCAGCTTAATGGCGGGGAACTACGAGCAGTACGTC.

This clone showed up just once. CDR3 nucleotide sequence: TGTGCCAGCAGTTTAGGACAGGGAAATGGCTACACCTTC. Its protein is CASSLGQGNGYTF. The genes are TRBV12-3 or TRBV12-4 and TRBJ1-2; 7 positions agree with TRBD1. V shed 1 base, J shed 6 bases, and the junction held 2 bases outside the gene matches. CDR3 length: 13 residues.

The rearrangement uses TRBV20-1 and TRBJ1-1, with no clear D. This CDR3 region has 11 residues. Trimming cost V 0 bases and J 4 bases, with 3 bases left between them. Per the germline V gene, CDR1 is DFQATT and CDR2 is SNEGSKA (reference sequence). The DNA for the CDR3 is TGCAGTGCTAGAGAGGCCACTGAAGCTTTCTTT. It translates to CSAREATEAFF.

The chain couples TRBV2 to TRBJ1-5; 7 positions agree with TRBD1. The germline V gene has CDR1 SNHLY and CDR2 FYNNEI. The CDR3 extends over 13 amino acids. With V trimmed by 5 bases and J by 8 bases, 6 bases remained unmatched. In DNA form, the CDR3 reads TGTGCCAGCAGTAGGGGGCAGCTGGAGCCCCAGCATTTT. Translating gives CASSRGQLEPQHF.

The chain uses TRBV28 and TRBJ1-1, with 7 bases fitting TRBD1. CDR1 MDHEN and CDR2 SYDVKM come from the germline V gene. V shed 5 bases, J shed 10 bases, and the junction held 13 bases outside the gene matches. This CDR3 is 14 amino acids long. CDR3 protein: CASSENPTGAVAFF. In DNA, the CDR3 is TGTGCCAGCAGTGAAAACCCCACAGGGGCGGTAGCTTTCTTT.

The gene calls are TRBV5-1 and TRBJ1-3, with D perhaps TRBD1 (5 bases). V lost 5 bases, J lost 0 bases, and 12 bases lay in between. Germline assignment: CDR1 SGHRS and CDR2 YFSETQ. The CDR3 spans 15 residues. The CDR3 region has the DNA TGCGCCAGCAGTCCCGGGGGGGTCTCTGGAAACACCATATATTTT. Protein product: CASSPGGVSGNTIYF.

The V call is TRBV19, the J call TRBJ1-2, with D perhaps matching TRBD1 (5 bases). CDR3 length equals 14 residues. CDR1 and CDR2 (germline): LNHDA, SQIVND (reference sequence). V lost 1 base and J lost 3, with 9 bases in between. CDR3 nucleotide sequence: TGTGCCAGTAGTATAGCAGGGTACTACTATGGCTACACCTTC. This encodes CASSIAGYYYGYTF.

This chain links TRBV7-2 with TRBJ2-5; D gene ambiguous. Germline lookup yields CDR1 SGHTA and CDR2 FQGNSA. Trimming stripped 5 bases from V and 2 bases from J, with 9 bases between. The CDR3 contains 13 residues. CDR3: CASSPGPQETQYF. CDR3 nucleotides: TGTGCCAGCAGCCCAGGTCCTCAAGAGACCCAGTACTTC.

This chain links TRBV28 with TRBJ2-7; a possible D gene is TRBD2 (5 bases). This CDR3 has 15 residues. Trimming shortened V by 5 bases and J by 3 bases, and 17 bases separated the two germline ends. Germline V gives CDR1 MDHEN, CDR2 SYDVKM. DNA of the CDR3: TGTGCCAGCAGTGGGCGGACTCTGTCCCTCTACGAGCAGTACGTC. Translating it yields CASSGRTLSLYEQYV.

The CDR3 sequence: CATRRQANTGELFF. Written as DNA, the CDR3 is TGTGCCACCAGACGACAAGCGAACACCGGGGAGCTGTTTTTT. The chain has TRBV15 and TRBJ2-2; unclear D gene. CDR1 and CDR2 (germline): LNHNV, YYDKDF (reference sequence). This CDR3 is built from 14 residues. The ends were cut back, 6 bases at V and 0 bases at J, with 8 bases in the middle.

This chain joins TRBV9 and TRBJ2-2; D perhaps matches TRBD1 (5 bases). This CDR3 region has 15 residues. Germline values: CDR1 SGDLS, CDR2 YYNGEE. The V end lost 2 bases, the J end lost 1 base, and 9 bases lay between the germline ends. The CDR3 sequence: CASSVQQGNTGELFF. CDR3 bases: TGTGCCAGCAGCGTGCAGCAGGGGAACACCGGGGAGCTGTTTTTT. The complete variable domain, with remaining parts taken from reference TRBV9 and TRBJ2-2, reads DSGVTQTPKHLITATGQRVTLRCSPRSGDLSVYWYQQSLDQGLQFLIQYYNGEERAKGNILERFSAQQFPDLHSELNLSSLELGDSALYFCASSVQQGNTGELFFGEGSRLTVL.

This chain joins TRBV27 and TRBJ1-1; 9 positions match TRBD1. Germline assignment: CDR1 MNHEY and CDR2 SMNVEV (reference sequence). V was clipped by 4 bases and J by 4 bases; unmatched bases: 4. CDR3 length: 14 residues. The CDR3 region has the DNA TGTGCCAGCAGTTGGACAGGGGAGGCCACTGAAGCTTTCTTT. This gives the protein CASSWTGEATEAFF.

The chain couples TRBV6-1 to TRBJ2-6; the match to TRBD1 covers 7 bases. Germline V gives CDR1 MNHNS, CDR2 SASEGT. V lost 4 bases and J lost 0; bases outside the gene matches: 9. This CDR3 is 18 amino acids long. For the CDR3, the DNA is TGTGCCAGCAGTGCGCACTCGGGACAGTTCTCTGGGGCCAACGTCCTGACTTTC. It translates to CASSAHSGQFSGANVLTF.

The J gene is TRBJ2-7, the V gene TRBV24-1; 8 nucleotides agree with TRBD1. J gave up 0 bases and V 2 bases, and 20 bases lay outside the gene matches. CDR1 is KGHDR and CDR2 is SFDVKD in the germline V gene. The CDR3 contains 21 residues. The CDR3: CATSDSLLPARRTGTSYEQYV. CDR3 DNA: TGTGCCACCAGTGATTCCCTCTTGCCCGCCCGTAGGACAGGGACCTCCTACGAGCAGTACGTC.

The CDR3 DNA follows: TGTGCCAGCAGTGAAATAGCGGGGTACGCAGATACGCAGTATTTT. This sequence encodes CASSEIAGYADTQYF. The J gene is TRBJ2-3, the V gene TRBV6-1, with 8 bases matching TRBD2. V dropped 2 bases and J dropped 4; count of bases not matched to a gene: 5. This CDR3 is 15 amino acids long. Germline V gene data show CDR1 as MNHNS and CDR2 as SASEGT.

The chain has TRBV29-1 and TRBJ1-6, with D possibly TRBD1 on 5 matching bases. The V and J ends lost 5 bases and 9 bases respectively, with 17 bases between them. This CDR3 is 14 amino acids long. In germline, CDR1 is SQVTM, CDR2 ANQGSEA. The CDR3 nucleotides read TGCAGCGTTCGACAGCGGGACCCAGGTTCACCCCTCCACTTT. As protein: CSVRQRDPGSPLHF.

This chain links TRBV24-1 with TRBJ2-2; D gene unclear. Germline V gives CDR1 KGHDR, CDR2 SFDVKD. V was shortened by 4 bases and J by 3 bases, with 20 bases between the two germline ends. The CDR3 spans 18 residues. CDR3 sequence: CATSDYPRPRKHTGELFF. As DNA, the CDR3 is TGTGCCACCAGTGACTACCCTCGACCGAGGAAGCACACCGGGGAGCTGTTTTTT.